Following are 7 T cell receptor beta chains from one sample sequenced in a study of blood T cell repertoires in COVID-19. The method was immunoSEQ multiplex PCR; TCRdb's version includes in-frame clones alone and lacks a portion of them. The sample lists just over 250,000 clones; more than 70% were seen once. Specimen: peripheral blood. All receptors derive from a woman in her 50s with acute or convalescent COVID-19.

The chain recombines TRBV18 with TRBJ1-3; 7 bases map to TRBD1. This CDR3 is built from 13 residues. Germline CDR1 is KGHSH and CDR2 is LQKENI. Trimming cost V 3 bases and J 8 bases; bases outside gene matches: 4. The CDR3, as DNA: TGTGCCAGCTCACCGCCCACAGGGGACACCATATATTTT. Protein sequence: CASSPPTGDTIYF.

On this clone itself: At one boundary the junction diverges from the germline segment, which might be a read error. The genes are TRBV20-1 and TRBJ2-5; TRBD1 is a possible D gene (5 bases). CDR1 is DFQATT and CDR2 is SNEGSKA in the germline V gene (reference sequence). The CDR3 spans 10 residues. The CDR3 reads CSARGTGVHF. The CDR3 DNA follows: TGCAGTGCTAGAGGAACAGGCGTCCACTTC.

The gene calls are TRBV27 and TRBJ2-7; TRBD1 aligns across 10 bases. V shed 6 bases and J 2 bases; nucleotides not matched to a gene: 7. The CDR3 contains 15 residues. Germline V lookup: CDR1 MNHEY, CDR2 SMNVEV (reference sequence). CDR3 DNA: TGTGCCAGCAGACCTAAGACAGGGGGCACCTACGAGCAGTACTTC. Amino acids: CASRPKTGGTYEQYF.

This clone was seen a few times. The rearrangement links TRBV7-9 to TRBJ1-2; 7 nucleotides match TRBD1. CDR1 and CDR2 (germline): SEHNR, FQNEAQ (reference sequence). The junction had 9 bases not matched to a gene; V was cut back by 4 bases and J by 1 base. The CDR3 has 16 amino acids. CDR3 region: CASSSPEGAFNYGYTF. CDR3 coding DNA: TGTGCCAGCAGCTCCCCCGAGGGGGCGTTTAACTATGGCTACACCTTC.

This chain links TRBV28 with TRBJ1-6; D gene ambiguous. Trimming removed 4 bases at V and 8 bases at J, with 21 bases between. CDR1 is MDHEN and CDR2 is SYDVKM in the germline V gene. The CDR3 length is 17 residues. This CDR3 reads CASSSLRQKPWDSPLHF. CDR3 DNA sequence: TGTGCCAGCAGTTCCCTACGACAAAAACCATGGGATTCACCCCTCCACTTT.

The V and J genes are TRBV19 and TRBJ1-5; D is unresolved. This CDR3 has 14 amino acids. V gave up 7 bases and J gave up 0 bases, with 10 bases separating them. In germline, CDR1 is LNHDA, CDR2 SQIVND (reference sequence). The CDR3 reads CASKKTDSNQPQHF. Here the CDR3 DNA reads TGTGCCAGTAAGAAAACAGATAGCAATCAGCCCCAGCATTTT. The variable domain in full, with the rest retrieved from reference TRBV19 and TRBJ1-5, is DGGITQSPKYLFRKEGQNVTLSCEQNLNHDAMYWYRQDPGQGLRLIYYSQIVNDFQKGDIAEGYSVSREKKESFPLTVTSAQKNPTAFYLCASKKTDSNQPQHFGDGTRLSIL.

The V and J genes are TRBV19 and TRBJ1-1; D gene ambiguous. V was cut by 6 bases and J by 5 bases, with 13 bases left in between. CDR3 length: 13 residues. Germline V CDR1 and CDR2: LNHDA, SQIVND (reference sequence). CDR3 DNA: TGTGCCAGTAGCCCCTCCAGGAGGACTGAAGCTTTCTTT. This gives the protein CASSPSRRTEAFF.